This entry is about one TCR beta chain. Its cognate antigen is unknown. Trimming removed 4 bases from V and 4 bases from J; junction bases left unmatched: 2. The germline CDR1 and CDR2 sequences are SGHRS and YFSETQ. CDR3 length equals 13 residues. Each TCR library used roughly 510 ng of total RNA and a linear amplification protocol. TCRdb re-analysed the reads in MiXCR, keeping a single row per CDR3 protein. This sample has 150,000 to 200,000 distinct CDR3 sequences, with nearly 75% found just once. This entry comes from a study of healthy donors' naive CD4 and CD8 T cells. Whole-study findings and limits: Homeostatic proliferation of naive T cells was not examined as a bias source.

The specimen was naive CD4+ and CD8+ T cells sorted from blood, pooled from several donors. The TCR originated in a pool of human donors in good health; the sample pools cells from several healthy donors. This rearrangement joins TRBV5-1 to TRBJ2-1; 7 bases are shared with TRBD1. CDR3 nucleotide sequence: TGCGCCAGCAGCACGGGACAGTACAATGAGCAGTTCTTC. This codes for CASSTGQYNEQFF.